This T cell receptor (beta chain) was sequenced during a study of tumor and adjacent non-tumor tissue in lung cancer. On the study more broadly: Each sample yielded around 4.2 million productive TCRbeta reads on average.

The template was RNA from unsorted bulk tissue. Distant lung tissue was collected more than 3 cm away from the tumor edge. Chemotherapy-naive patients with new lung cancer underwent thoracic surgery in China, August–late 2014. In regard to this clonotype: What it binds is unknown.

V dropped 7 bases and J dropped 7; count of bases not matched to a gene: 10. The CDR3 consists of 15 residues. A modified ARM-PCR protocol with three rounds of nested PCR amplified TCRbeta. TCRdb reprocessed the multiplex PCR reads with MiXCR, giving one entry per CDR3 protein. The sample holds 40,000 to 60,000 distinct CDR3 sequences, around 64% seen once. Whole-study findings and limits: Top 100 clones took a larger repertoire share in normal lung. Significantly higher TCR diversity was found in tumor than normal lung.

The specimen sequenced was distant non-tumor lung tissue. The TCR was taken from a woman in her seventies with non-small cell lung cancer. The chain has TRBV12-3 or TRBV12-4 and TRBJ2-1; 10 bases fit TRBD2. The CDR3 region is CASNYISGRFNEQFF. The CDR3 DNA is TGTGCCAGCAATTATATTAGCGGGAGGTTTAATGAGCAGTTCTTC.